Listed here are 13 T cell receptor beta chains from one sample, sequenced in a study of blood T cell repertoires in COVID-19. Produced via immunoSEQ multiplex PCR; TCRdb's table is partial and in-frame only. The sample gives under 250,000 clones, over 80% of which show up once; around 2.6% is in the top ten. Material: PBMCs or T cells enriched from blood (not recorded which). The source of these receptors is a woman in her twenties or thirties with acute COVID-19.

The V gene is TRBV4-3, the J gene TRBJ1-2; D gene unclear. Between the trimmed V and J ends, which lost 1 base and 4 bases, there was a span of 13 bases. Per the germline V gene, CDR1 is LGHNA and CDR2 is YSLEER. CDR3 length: 15 amino acids. The CDR3 reads CASSQASTASYGYTF. The CDR3 nucleotides read TGCGCCAGCAGCCAAGCTTCCACAGCAAGCTATGGCTACACCTTC.

The chain recombines TRBV6-4 with TRBJ1-2, with D uncertain. Germline assignment: CDR1 MRHNA and CDR2 SNTAGT. There are 13 residues in the CDR3. V was pared by 5 bases and J by 7 bases, with 14 bases between. The CDR3: CASSREKGSGYTF. In DNA, the CDR3 is TGTGCCAGCAGTCGGGAGAAGGGATCTGGCTACACCTTC.

This rearrangement joins TRBV6-5 to TRBJ2-7, with a tentative D call TRBD2 (6 bases). Trimming shortened V by 3 bases and J by 0 bases, and 12 bases separated the two germline ends. The CDR3 contains 15 residues. In germline, CDR1 is MNHEY, CDR2 SVGAGI. The CDR3 loop is CASSYVAESSYEQYF. The CDR3 coding sequence is TGTGCCAGCAGTTATGTAGCGGAGAGCTCCTACGAGCAGTACTTC.

The chain employs TRBV6-1 and TRBJ2-5; TRBD2 might be the D (6 bases). Trimming left V 1 base short and J 2 bases short, with 17 bases between. From germline, CDR1 is MNHNS and CDR2 SASEGT. The CDR3 runs 17 residues. CDR3 residues: CASSEEWKLAPQETQYF. The DNA for the CDR3 is TGTGCCAGCAGTGAAGAGTGGAAACTAGCCCCTCAAGAGACCCAGTACTTC.

The CDR3 region has the DNA TGTGCCATCAGTGAGTCGGGACTAGCGGGGGGAACAGATACGCAGTATTTT. This encodes CAISESGLAGGTDTQYF. The chain recombines TRBV10-3 with TRBJ2-3, with 15 bases that match TRBD2. CDR1 ENHRY and CDR2 SYGVKD come from the germline V gene. The J segment lost 3 bases and the V segment lost 0 bases, leaving 1 base of the junction unmatched. The CDR3 has 17 amino acids.

This clone has only a few counts. The chain combines TRBV19 with TRBJ1-4; 9 bases align to TRBD1. This CDR3 is built from 14 residues. CDR1 is LNHDA, CDR2 SQIVND, per germline (reference sequence). V lost 7 bases to trimming and J lost 3 bases; unmatched junction nucleotides: 3. The CDR3 DNA sequence: TGTGCCAGTACGGACAGGGGTGCTAATGAAAAACTGTTTTTT. Translated: CASTDRGANEKLFF.

This clone was seen only once. This sequence joins TRBV11-2 and TRBJ1-3, with D tentatively TRBD1 (6 bases). This CDR3 is 18 amino acids long. Trimming removed 3 bases from V and 4 bases from J, with 22 bases in between. CDR1 is SGHAT and CDR2 is FQNNGV in the germline V gene. The CDR3 nucleotides are TGTGCCAGCAGCTTGGGGTCAAAGGCAGGGGCTTCAGGAAACACCATATATTTT. Protein product: CASSLGSKAGASGNTIYF.

V gene TRBV7-9 combines with J gene TRBJ2-3; 11 positions match TRBD2. V shed 2 bases, J shed 4 bases, and the junction held 8 bases outside the gene matches. This CDR3 is 17 amino acids long. From germline, CDR1 is SEHNR and CDR2 FQNEAQ (reference sequence). CDR3 DNA sequence: TGTGCCAGCAGCTTACGGGATAGCGGGGGGGTCGCAGATACGCAGTATTTT. Amino acids: CASSLRDSGGVADTQYF.

The gene calls are TRBV6-6 and TRBJ1-6, with D perhaps TRBD1 (5 bases). The CDR3 is 13 residues long. V was shortened by 5 bases and J by 7 bases, with 9 bases between the two germline ends. Germline values: CDR1 MNHNY, CDR2 SVGAGI (reference sequence). CDR3 in amino acids: CASSPRQNSPLHF. CDR3 DNA sequence: TGTGCCAGCAGTCCAAGACAGAATTCACCCCTCCACTTT.

The V gene is TRBV7-9, the J gene TRBJ2-2, with TRBD2 as a possible D gene (6 bases). The V end was cut by 9 bases, the J end by 0 bases, with 20 bases between. From germline, CDR1 is SEHNR and CDR2 FQNEAQ (reference sequence). This CDR3 region has 17 residues. The CDR3 loop reads CARGPAGRPANTGELFF. CDR3 bases: TGTGCCAGGGGTCCCGCGGGACGCCCTGCGAACACCGGGGAGCTGTTTTTT.

This clone was counted a few times. The chain links TRBV4-3 to TRBJ1-3, with D unresolved. The germline V gene has CDR1 LGHNA and CDR2 YSLEER. V lost 0 bases and J lost 2, with 11 bases in between. The CDR3 sequence is 16 residues long. This CDR3 reads CASSQDHPVPGNTIYF. CDR3 sequence (DNA): TGCGCCAGCAGCCAAGATCATCCGGTCCCTGGAAACACCATATATTTT.

The CDR3 here is CASSGTGTDEETQYF. The DNA for the CDR3 is TGCGCCAGCAGCGGGACCGGGACAGATGAAGAGACCCAGTACTTC. V is TRBV5-1 and J is TRBJ2-5; 7 bases align to TRBD1. The length of the CDR3 is 15 residues. The germline CDR1 and CDR2 sequences are SGHRS and YFSETQ. Losses at the gene ends were 4 bases for V and 3 bases for J; bases not matched to a gene: 9.

The chain uses TRBV4-1 and TRBJ2-5, with 7 positions matching TRBD1. With 6 bases clipped from V and 5 bases from J, the junction kept 3 bases outside the gene matches. CDR3 length equals 12 residues. The germline gives CDR1 MGHRA, CDR2 YSYEKL. The CDR3 sequence is CASSLQGETQYF. In nucleotides, the CDR3 is TGCGCCAGCAGTTTACAGGGGGAGACCCAGTACTTC.